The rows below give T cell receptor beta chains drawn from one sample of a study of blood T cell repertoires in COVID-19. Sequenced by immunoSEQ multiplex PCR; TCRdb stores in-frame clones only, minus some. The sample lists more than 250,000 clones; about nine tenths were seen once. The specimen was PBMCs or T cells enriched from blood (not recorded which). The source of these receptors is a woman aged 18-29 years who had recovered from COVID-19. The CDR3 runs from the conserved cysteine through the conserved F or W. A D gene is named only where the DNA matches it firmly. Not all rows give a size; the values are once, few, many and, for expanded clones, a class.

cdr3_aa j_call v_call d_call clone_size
CASSFPTGVTGELFF TRBJ2-2 TRBV7-9 - -
CASSSGTTTQETQYF TRBJ2-5 TRBV28 TRBD2 -
CASSASGTDNTEAFF TRBJ1-1 TRBV2 TRBD1 -
CASSSGLTNNEQFF TRBJ2-1 TRBV27 - -
CASSPFSGGANTGELFF TRBJ2-2 TRBV18 TRBD2 -
CASSPREQTREKLFF TRBJ1-4 TRBV7-6 - -
CASSPVPGLAGGDTGELFF TRBJ2-2 TRBV3-1/TRBV3-2 TRBD2 -
CASSLGGPGWTEAFF TRBJ1-1 TRBV7-9 - -
CASSLFSLNYGYTF TRBJ1-2 TRBV5-5 - -
CASSRTANTEAFF TRBJ1-1 TRBV5-6 - once
CASSWPTSGGEGHYNEQFF TRBJ2-1 TRBV5-1 TRBD2 -
CASSKGTGSYEQYF TRBJ2-7 TRBV6-5 TRBD1 -
CASWAGPSYEQYF TRBJ2-7 TRBV28 - -
CASSPGGVETQYF TRBJ2-5 TRBV19 - -
CASRPSLAGPHGYTF TRBJ1-2 TRBV27 - -
CASSLTGPGTEAFF TRBJ1-1 TRBV7-3 - -
CASTGLAGREQFF TRBJ2-1 TRBV2 TRBD2 -
CASSFLAGGNLVYEQYF TRBJ2-7 TRBV7-2 TRBD2 -
CASSHPGQGAGELFF TRBJ2-2 TRBV7-9 TRBD1 -
CASSPRLAGGEEQFF TRBJ2-1 TRBV27 TRBD2 -
CASSPDLGGQNEKLFF TRBJ1-4 TRBV3-1/TRBV3-2 TRBD1 -
CASSSVAGGAAGELFF TRBJ2-2 TRBV7-9 TRBD1 -
CASSLQGALANYGYTF TRBJ1-2 TRBV28 TRBD1 -
CASSVVGDYNSPLHF TRBJ1-6 TRBV2 - -
CASKRRDYGYTF TRBJ1-2 TRBV6-5 - -
CASSPPARIEGEQFF TRBJ2-1 TRBV18 - once